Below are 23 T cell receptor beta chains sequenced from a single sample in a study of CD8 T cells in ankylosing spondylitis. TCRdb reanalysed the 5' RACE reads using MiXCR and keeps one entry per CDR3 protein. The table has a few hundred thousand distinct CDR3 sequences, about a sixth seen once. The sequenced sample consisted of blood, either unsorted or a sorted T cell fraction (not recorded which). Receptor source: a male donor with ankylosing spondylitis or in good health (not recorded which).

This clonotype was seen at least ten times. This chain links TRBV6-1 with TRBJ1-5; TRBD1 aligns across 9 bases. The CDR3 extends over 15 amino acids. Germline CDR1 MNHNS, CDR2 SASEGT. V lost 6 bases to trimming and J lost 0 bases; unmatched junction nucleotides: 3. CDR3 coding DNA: TGTGCCAGCAGAAGGACAGGGGATAGCAATCAGCCCCAGCATTTT. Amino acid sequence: CASRRTGDSNQPQHF.

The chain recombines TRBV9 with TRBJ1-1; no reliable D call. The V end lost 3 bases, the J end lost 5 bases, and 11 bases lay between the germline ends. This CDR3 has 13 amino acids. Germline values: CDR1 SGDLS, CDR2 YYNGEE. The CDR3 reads CASSASLGTEAFF. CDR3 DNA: TGTGCCAGCAGCGCATCTTTGGGAACTGAAGCTTTCTTT.

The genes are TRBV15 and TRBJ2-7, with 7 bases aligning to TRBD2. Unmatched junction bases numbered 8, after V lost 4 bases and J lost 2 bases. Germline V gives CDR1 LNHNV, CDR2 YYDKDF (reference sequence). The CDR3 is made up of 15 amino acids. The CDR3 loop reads CATSMGRGEAYEQYF. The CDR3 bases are TGTGCCACCAGCATGGGGAGGGGAGAGGCCTACGAGCAGTACTTC.

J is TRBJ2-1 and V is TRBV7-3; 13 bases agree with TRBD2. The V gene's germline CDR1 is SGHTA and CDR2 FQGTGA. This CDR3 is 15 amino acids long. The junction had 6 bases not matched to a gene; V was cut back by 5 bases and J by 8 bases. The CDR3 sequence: CASSDGLAGAHEQFF. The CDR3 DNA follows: TGTGCCAGCAGCGACGGACTAGCGGGAGCCCATGAGCAGTTCTTC.

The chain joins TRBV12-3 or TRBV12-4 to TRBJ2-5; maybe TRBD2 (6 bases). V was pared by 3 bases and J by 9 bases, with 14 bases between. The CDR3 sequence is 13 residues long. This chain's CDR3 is CASSFPGEVAQYF. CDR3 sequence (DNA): TGTGCCAGCAGTTTCCCCGGGGAGGTAGCCCAGTACTTC.

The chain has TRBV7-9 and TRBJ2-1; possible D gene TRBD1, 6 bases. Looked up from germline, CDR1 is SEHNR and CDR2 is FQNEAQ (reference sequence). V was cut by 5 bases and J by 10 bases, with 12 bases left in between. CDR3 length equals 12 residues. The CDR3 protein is CASSHGTGEQFF. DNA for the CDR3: TGTGCCAGCAGCCATGGCACAGGGGAGCAGTTCTTC.

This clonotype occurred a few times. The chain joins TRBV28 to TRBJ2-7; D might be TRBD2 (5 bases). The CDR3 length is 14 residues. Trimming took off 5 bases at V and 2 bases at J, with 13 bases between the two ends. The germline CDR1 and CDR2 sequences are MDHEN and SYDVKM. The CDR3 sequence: CASSESGSTYEQYF. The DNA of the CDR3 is TGTGCCAGCAGTGAAAGCGGATCAACCTACGAGCAGTACTTC.

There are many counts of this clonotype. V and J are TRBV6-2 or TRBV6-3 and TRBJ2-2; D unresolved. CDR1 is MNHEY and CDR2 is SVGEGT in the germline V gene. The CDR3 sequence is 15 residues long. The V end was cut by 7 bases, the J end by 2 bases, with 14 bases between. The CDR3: CASTTAEYNTGELFF. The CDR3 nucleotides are TGTGCCAGCACTACGGCAGAATATAACACCGGGGAGCTGTTTTTT.

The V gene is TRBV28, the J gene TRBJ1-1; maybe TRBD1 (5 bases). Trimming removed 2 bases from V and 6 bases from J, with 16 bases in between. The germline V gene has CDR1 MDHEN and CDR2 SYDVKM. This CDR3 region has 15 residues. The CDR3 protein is CASSLAGRAGPEAFF. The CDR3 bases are TGTGCCAGCAGTTTAGCAGGCAGGGCTGGGCCTGAAGCTTTCTTT.

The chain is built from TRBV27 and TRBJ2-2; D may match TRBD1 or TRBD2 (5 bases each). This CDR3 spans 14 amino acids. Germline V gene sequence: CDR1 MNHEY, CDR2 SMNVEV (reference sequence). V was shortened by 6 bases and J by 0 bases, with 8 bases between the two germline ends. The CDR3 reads CASRWDANTGELFF. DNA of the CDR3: TGTGCCAGCAGATGGGACGCGAACACCGGGGAGCTGTTTTTT.

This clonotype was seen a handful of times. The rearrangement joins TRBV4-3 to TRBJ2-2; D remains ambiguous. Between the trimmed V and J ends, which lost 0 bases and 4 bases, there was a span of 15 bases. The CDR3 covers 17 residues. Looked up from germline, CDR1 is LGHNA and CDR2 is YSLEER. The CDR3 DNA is TGCGCCAGCAGCCAAGATAGGTTTCAGGATTTCACCGGGGAGCTGTTTTTT. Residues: CASSQDRFQDFTGELFF.

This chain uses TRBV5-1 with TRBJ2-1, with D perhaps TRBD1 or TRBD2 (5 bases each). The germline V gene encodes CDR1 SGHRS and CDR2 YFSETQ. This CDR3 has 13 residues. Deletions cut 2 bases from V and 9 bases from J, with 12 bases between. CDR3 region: CASSFTGGFEQFF. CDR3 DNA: TGCGCCAGCAGCTTCACTGGGGGATTTGAGCAGTTCTTC.

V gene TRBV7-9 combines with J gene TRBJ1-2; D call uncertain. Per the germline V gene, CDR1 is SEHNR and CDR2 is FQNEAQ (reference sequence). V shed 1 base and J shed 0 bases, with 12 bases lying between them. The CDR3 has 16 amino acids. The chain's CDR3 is CASSLVRYVANYGYTF. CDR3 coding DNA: TGTGCCAGCAGCTTAGTTCGTTACGTAGCTAACTATGGCTACACCTTC.

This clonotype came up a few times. CDR3 in amino acids: CATTKKRTGGTGELFF. The CDR3, as DNA: TGTGCCACCACCAAAAAGAGGACGGGCGGGACCGGGGAGCTGTTTTTT. V usage is TRBV15 and J usage is TRBJ2-2; D possibly corresponds to TRBD2 (5 bases). CDR1 is LNHNV, CDR2 YYDKDF, per germline (reference sequence). V shed 7 bases and J shed 5 bases, with 20 bases lying between them. The CDR3 loop spans 16 amino acids.

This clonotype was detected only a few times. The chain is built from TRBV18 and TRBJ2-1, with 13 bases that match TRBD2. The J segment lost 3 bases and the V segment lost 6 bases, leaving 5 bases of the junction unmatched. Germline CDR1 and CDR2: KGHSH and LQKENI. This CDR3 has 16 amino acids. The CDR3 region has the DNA TGTGCCAGCTCCTTTGGGACTAGCGGGAACTACAATGAGCAGTTCTTC. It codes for CASSFGTSGNYNEQFF. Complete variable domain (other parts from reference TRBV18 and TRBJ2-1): NAGVMQNPRHLVRRRGQEARLRCSPMKGHSHVYWYRQLPEEGLKFMVYLQKENIIDESGMPKERFSAEFPKEGPSILRIQQVVRGDSAAYFCASSFGTSGNYNEQFFGPGTRLTVL.

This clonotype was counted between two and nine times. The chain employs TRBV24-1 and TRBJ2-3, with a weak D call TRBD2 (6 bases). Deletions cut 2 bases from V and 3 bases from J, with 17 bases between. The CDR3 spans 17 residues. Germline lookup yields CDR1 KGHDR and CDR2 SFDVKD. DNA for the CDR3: TGTGCCACCAGTGATTCCCGGCGGGGCCTTGAGACAGATACGCAGTATTTT. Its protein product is CATSDSRRGLETDTQYF.

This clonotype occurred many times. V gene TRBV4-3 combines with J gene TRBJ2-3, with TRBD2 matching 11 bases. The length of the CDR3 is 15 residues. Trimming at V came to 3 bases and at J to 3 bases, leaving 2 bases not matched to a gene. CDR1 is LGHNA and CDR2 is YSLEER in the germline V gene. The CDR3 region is CASSQTSGKTDTQYF. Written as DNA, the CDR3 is TGCGCCAGCAGCCAGACTAGCGGGAAGACAGATACGCAGTATTTT.

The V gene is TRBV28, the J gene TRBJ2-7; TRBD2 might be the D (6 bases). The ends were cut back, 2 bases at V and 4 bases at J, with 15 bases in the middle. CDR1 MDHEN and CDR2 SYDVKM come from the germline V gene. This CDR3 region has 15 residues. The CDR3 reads CASSLEGSGRYEQYF. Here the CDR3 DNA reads TGTGCCAGCAGTTTAGAGGGTAGCGGACGGTACGAGCAGTACTTC.

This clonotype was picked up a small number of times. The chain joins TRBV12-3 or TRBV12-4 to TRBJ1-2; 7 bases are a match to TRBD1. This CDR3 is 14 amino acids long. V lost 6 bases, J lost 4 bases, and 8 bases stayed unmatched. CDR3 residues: CASSIRDSFYGYTF. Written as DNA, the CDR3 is TGTGCCAGCAGCATAAGGGACAGCTTCTATGGCTACACCTTC.

The CDR3 bases are TGTGCCAGTATAAAAGCCCCGTGGGACTTAGAGACGAACACTGAAGCTTTCTTT. It codes for CASIKAPWDLETNTEAFF. The rearrangement uses TRBV19 and TRBJ1-1, with TRBD1 as a possible D gene (5 bases). This CDR3 contains 18 residues. CDR1 LNHDA and CDR2 SQIVND come from the germline V gene (reference sequence). V dropped 7 bases and J dropped 1 base, with 25 bases sitting between them.

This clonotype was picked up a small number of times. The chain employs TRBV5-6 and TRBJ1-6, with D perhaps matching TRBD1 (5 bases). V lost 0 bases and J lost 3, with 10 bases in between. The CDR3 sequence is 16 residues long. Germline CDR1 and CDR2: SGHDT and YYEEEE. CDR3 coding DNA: TGTGCCAGCAGCTTGGGAGGGGCTGGCTATAATTCACCCCTCCACTTT. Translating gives CASSLGGAGYNSPLHF.

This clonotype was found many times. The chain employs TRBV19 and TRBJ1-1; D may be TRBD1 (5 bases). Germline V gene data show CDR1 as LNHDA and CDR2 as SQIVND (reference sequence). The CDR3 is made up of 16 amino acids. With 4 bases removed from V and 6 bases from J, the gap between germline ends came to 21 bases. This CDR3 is CASSSGGRQGAAEAFF. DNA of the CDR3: TGTGCCAGTAGTAGCGGAGGGAGGCAGGGCGCCGCTGAAGCTTTCTTT.

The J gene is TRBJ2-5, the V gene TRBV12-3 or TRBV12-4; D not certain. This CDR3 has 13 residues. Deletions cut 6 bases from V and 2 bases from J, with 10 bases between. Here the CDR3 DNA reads TGTGCCAGCAGATACGACTTGCAAGAGACCCAGTACTTC. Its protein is CASRYDLQETQYF.